This T cell receptor beta chain was identified during a study of cytomegalovirus exposure and HLA in healthy donors. On the study more broadly: From HLA-typed donors, an early data release held 70 million to 100 million unique TCRs. The study, taken as a whole, reports: Researchers catalogued about 160 TCR beta chains as cytomegalovirus-associated.

The length of the CDR3 is 13 residues. V was trimmed by 2 bases and J by 6 bases, leaving 10 bases between them. Germline loops: CDR1 SGHDT, CDR2 YYEEEE. With 60 Vbeta and 13 Jbeta primers, the PCR was carried out. Sequencing was performed with immunoSEQ multiplex PCR; in TCRdb, only in-frame clones are kept and a portion is missing. Among under 130,000 clones listed, 65% to 75% were seen once. For this clone: The antigen remains unidentified.

The chain joins TRBV5-6 to TRBJ2-3; no firm D call. The receptor comes from a man aged 40-49 years in good health and CMV-seropositive. What was sequenced was PBMCs. CDR3 nucleotide sequence: TGTGCCAGCAGCTTCCCAGGTCACGATACGCAGTATTTT. It translates to CASSFPGHDTQYF.